This T cell receptor beta chain was recorded in a study of T cells after yellow fever vaccination. The CDR3 contains 15 residues. Trimming cost V 5 bases and J 7 bases; bases outside gene matches: 12. Looked up from germline, CDR1 is SGHKS and CDR2 is YYEKEE (reference sequence). TCRdb fed the 5' RACE reads into MiXCR, producing one record per CDR3 protein. The sample records 250,000 to 400,000 distinct CDR3 sequences, approximately 4% being singletons. This clonotype came up a few times. The gene calls are TRBV5-5 and TRBJ1-1; 9 bases line up with TRBD1. Material: PBMCs, obtained 5 days after the yellow fever booster vaccination. The TCR originated in a man aged 18 to 29 who received the YFV17D yellow fever vaccine. The DNA of the CDR3 is TGTGCCAGCAGGTTTACAGGGGGCGCCGGGTTTGAAGCTTTCTTT. Encoded protein: CASRFTGGAGFEAFF.